This T cell receptor (beta chain) was found in a study of technical replicates of blood from a few donors. The CDR3 is 14 amino acids. From germline, CDR1 is MNHEY and CDR2 SVGAGI. The ends were cut back, 3 bases at V and 2 bases at J, with 8 bases in the middle. The method was immunoSEQ multiplex PCR; TCRdb's version includes in-frame clones alone and lacks a portion of them. The table shows about 73,000 clones, with 90% to 95% occurring only once. The sample comprised PBMCs. This clonotype originated in a human donor in good health. Some clones in this sample may be carry-over from other donors' samples. The chain couples TRBV6-5 to TRBJ1-5; D not resolved. The CDR3 sequence: CASSYSSGNQPQHF. Here the CDR3 DNA reads TGTGCCAGCAGTTATTCCTCCGGCAATCAGCCCCAGCATTTT.